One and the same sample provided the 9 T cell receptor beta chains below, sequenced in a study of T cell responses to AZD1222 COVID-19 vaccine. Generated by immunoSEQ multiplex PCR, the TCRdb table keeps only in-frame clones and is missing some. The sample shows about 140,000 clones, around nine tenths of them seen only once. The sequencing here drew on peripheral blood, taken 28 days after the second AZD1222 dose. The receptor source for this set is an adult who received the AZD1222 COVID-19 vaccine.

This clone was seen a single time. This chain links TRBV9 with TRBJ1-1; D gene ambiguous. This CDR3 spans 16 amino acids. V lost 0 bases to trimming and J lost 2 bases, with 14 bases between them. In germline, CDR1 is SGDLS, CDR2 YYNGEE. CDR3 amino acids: CASSVVGSIGNTEAFF. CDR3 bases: TGTGCCAGCAGCGTAGTAGGGTCGATCGGAAACACTGAAGCTTTCTTT.

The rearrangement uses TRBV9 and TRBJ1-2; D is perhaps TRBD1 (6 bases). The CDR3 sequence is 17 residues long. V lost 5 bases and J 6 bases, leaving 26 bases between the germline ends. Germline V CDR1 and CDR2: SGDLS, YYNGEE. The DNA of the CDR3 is TGTGCCAGCAGTACCCGAGGGGGGCGAGTCCAGAAGGATGGCTACACCTTC. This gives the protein CASSTRGGRVQKDGYTF.

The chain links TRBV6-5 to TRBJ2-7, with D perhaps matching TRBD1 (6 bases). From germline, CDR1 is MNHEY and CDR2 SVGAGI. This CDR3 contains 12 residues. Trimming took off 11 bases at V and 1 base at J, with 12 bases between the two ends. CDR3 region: CAARTESYEQYF. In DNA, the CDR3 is TGTGCCGCCCGGACAGAGTCCTACGAGCAGTACTTC.

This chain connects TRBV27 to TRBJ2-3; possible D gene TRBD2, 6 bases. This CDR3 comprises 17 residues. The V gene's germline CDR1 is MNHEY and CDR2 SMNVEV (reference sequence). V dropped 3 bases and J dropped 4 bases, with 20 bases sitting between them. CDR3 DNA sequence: TGTGCCAGCAGTTTGCTAGTTGGGTTCGGAGGGCCAGATACGCAGTATTTT. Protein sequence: CASSLLVGFGGPDTQYF.

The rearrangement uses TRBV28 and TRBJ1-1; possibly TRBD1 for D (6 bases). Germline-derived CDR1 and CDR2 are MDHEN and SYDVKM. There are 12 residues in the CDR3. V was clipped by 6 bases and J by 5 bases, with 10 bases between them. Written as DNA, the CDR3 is TGTGCCAGCAGGGTCCAGGGGACTGAAGCTTTCTTT. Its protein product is CASRVQGTEAFF.

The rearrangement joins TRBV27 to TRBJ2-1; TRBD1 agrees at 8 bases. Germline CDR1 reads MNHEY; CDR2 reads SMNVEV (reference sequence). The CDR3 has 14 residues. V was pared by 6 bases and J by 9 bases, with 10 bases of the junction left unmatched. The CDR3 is CASRPYDRGGEQFF. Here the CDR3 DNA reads TGTGCCAGCAGACCATACGACAGGGGAGGTGAGCAGTTCTTC.

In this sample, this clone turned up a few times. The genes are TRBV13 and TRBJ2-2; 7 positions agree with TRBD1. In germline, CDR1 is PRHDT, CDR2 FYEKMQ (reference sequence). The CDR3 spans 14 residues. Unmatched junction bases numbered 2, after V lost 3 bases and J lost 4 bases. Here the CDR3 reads CASSLGQSTGELFF. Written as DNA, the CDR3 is TGTGCCAGCAGCTTGGGACAGAGCACCGGGGAGCTGTTTTTT. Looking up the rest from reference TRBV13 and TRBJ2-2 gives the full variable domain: AAGVIQSPRHLIKEKRETATLKCYPIPRHDTVYWYQQGPGQDPQFLISFYEKMQSDKGSIPDRFSAQQFSDYHSELNMSSLELGDSALYFCASSLGQSTGELFFGEGSRLTVL.

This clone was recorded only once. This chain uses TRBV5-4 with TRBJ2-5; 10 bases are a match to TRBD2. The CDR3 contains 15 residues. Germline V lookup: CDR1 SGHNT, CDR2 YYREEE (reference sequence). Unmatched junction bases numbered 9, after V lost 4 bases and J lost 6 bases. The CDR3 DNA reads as TGTGCCAGCAGCCTATTAGCGGGGGGTGAAAAGACCCAGTACTTC. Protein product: CASSLLAGGEKTQYF.

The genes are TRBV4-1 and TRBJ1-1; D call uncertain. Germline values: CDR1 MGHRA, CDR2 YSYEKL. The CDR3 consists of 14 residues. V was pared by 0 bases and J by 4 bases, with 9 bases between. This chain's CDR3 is CASSQDPARTEAFF. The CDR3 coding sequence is TGCGCCAGCAGCCAAGATCCAGCCCGCACTGAAGCTTTCTTT.